Shown below are 20 T cell receptor beta chains from a single sample sequenced in a study of T cells in Graves' hyperthyroidism and ophthalmopathy. The source material, RNA transcripts, was used to amplify TCR beta CDR3 regions. With the HTBI primer set, the TCR CDR3 went through a first round of RT-PCR. MiXCR was run by TCRdb on the multiplex PCR reads, yielding one entry per CDR3 protein. Counted here are around 500,000 distinct CDR3 sequences, approximately 15% occurring once; the ten biggest clones make up 15% to 20%. Sequencing input: blood. The receptors originated from a woman under 30 with Graves' hyperthyroidism.

The sample holds a few counts of this clonotype. The rearrangement uses TRBV6-1 and TRBJ2-3; D remains ambiguous. The V and J ends lost 7 bases and 4 bases respectively, with 9 bases between them. Germline-derived CDR1 and CDR2 are MNHNS and SASEGT. There are 12 residues in the CDR3. The CDR3 region is CASNTYSDTQYF. The CDR3 DNA sequence: TGTGCCAGCAATACGTACTCAGATACGCAGTATTTT.

This clonotype was detected a few times. Written as DNA, the CDR3 is TGTGCCAGCAGCCCCCTGACAGGGGACAATCAGCCCCAGCATTTT. It specifies CASSPLTGDNQPQHF. The chain recombines TRBV6-1 with TRBJ1-5; 8 bases map to TRBD1. J lost 3 bases, V lost 6 bases, and 7 bases had no gene match. This CDR3 is built from 15 residues. Germline V gene lookup returns CDR1 MNHNS and CDR2 SASEGT.

This clonotype appeared a few times. A much more abundant neighbour one base away suggests this may be a read error. This CDR3 reads CAGSLRYNQPQHF. The CDR3 DNA reads TGTGCCGGCAGCCTCAGGTACAATCAGCCCCAGCATTTT. This rearrangement joins TRBV12-3 or TRBV12-4 to TRBJ1-5; D remains unclear. The CDR3 is 13 amino acids.

The gene calls are TRBV5-1 and TRBJ2-3; D is unclear. The V gene lost 0 bases and the J gene lost 6 bases, with 8 bases spanning the gap. The CDR3 is made up of 13 amino acids. Germline CDR1 reads SGHRS; CDR2 reads YFSETQ. CDR3 nucleotide sequence: TGCGCCAGCAGCTTGGTTGGGGATGATACGCAGTATTTT. Its translation: CASSLVGDDTQYF.

Comment on this clonotype: A much larger clone sits a single nucleotide away, making a read error possible. J is TRBJ2-2 and V is TRBV12-3 or TRBV12-4; D not certain. CDR3 length equals 14 residues. DNA for the CDR3: TGTGCCAACAGTTTGGGTGGCGACACCGGGGAGCTGTTTTTT. It yields the protein CANSLGGDTGELFF.

This clonotype was counted at least ten times. The chain has TRBV15 and TRBJ2-7, with D possibly TRBD2 on 5 matching bases. Deletions cut 0 bases from V and 4 bases from J, with 10 bases between. The CDR3 has 14 amino acids. Per germline, CDR1 LNHNV and CDR2 YYDKDF (reference sequence). CDR3 sequence: CATSREAGSYEQYV. CDR3 in DNA: TGTGCCACCAGCAGAGAGGCGGGCTCATACGAGCAGTACGTC.

At least ten counts were recorded for this clonotype. This rearrangement joins TRBV29-1 to TRBJ1-1, with D perhaps matching TRBD1 (6 bases). V lost 4 bases and J 3 bases, leaving 18 bases between the germline ends. CDR3 length: 15 residues. The germline CDR1 and CDR2 sequences are SQVTM and ANQGSEA. The CDR3 loop reads CSVAGSGAVYTEAFF. As DNA, the CDR3 is TGCAGCGTTGCTGGGTCAGGGGCTGTTTACACTGAAGCTTTCTTT.

Worth noting for this clonotype: A read error may be the cause here, since a much bigger clone is one base away. The chain links TRBV27 to TRBJ1-4; TRBD1 might be the D (6 bases). The V gene lost 2 bases and the J gene lost 10 bases, with 14 bases spanning the gap. The CDR3 has 14 residues. From germline, CDR1 is MNHEY and CDR2 SMNVEV (reference sequence). CDR3 bases: TGTGCCAGCAGTTTAGAGGGGGTTGGGCGAAAACTGTTTTTT. Translated, it gives CASSLEGVGRKLFF. Complete variable domain (other parts from reference TRBV27 and TRBJ1-4): EAQVTQNPRYLITVTGKKLTVTCSQNMNHEYMSWYRQDPGLGLRQIYYSMNVEVTDKGDVPEGYKVSRKEKRNFPLILESPSPNQTSLYFCASSLEGVGRKLFFGSGTQLSVL.

This clonotype was recorded many times. The chain carries TRBV18 and TRBJ1-2; 7 nucleotides align to TRBD1. This CDR3 has 14 amino acids. Trimming removed 8 bases from V and 0 bases from J; junction bases left unmatched: 6. The germline V gene has CDR1 KGHSH and CDR2 LQKENI. CDR3 coding DNA: TGTGCCAGCAGTCCGGGACAGTCTAACTATGGCTACACCTTC. Its protein product is CASSPGQSNYGYTF.

This chain connects TRBV7-9 to TRBJ2-1, with D perhaps given as TRBD1 or TRBD2 (5 bases each). Germline assignment: CDR1 SEHNR and CDR2 FQNEAQ (reference sequence). Trimming shortened V by 6 bases and J by 3 bases, and 12 bases separated the two germline ends. The CDR3 totals 14 residues. The CDR3 region is CASSIRDHYNEQFF. The CDR3 DNA reads as TGTGCCAGCAGTATCCGGGACCACTACAATGAGCAGTTCTTC. Combining the CDR3 with reference TRBV7-9 and TRBJ2-1 gives the whole variable domain DTGVSQNPRHKITKRGQNVTFRCDPISEHNRLYWYRQTLGQGPEFLTYFQNEAQLEKSRLLSDRFSAERPKGSFSTLEIQRTEQGDSAMYLCASSIRDHYNEQFFGPGTRLTVL.

Ten or more counts support this clonotype. The rearrangement uses TRBV11-3 and TRBJ2-1; TRBD2 might be the D (5 bases). Germline CDR1 SGHNT, CDR2 YENEEA. This CDR3 comprises 17 residues. Trimming cost V 2 bases and J 7 bases, with 21 bases left between them. The CDR3 is CASSLRSRGISINEQFF. For the CDR3, the DNA is TGTGCCAGCAGCTTACGGTCAAGAGGGATTTCAATAAATGAGCAGTTCTTC.

This rearrangement joins TRBV18 to TRBJ2-7; D unclear. This CDR3 is built from 14 residues. The V gene's germline CDR1 is KGHSH and CDR2 LQKENI. The CDR3 coding sequence is TGTGCCAGCCCACCAGTTGAGTTCGCCCACGAGCAGTACGTC. Amino acids: CASPPVEFAHEQYV.

This clonotype was counted ten times or more. This sequence joins TRBV19 and TRBJ2-2; 7 bases are a match to TRBD1. With V trimmed by 4 bases and J by 5 bases, 4 bases remained unmatched. The CDR3 covers 14 residues. Looked up from germline, CDR1 is LNHDA and CDR2 is SQIVND (reference sequence). The CDR3 bases are TGTGCCAGTAGTAGCACAGGGGAAACCGGGGAGCTGTTTTTT. It codes for CASSSTGETGELFF.

The CDR3 nucleotides read TGTGCCAGCAGTAGGGACTTCGGCGGCTACACCTTC. Translation: CASSRDFGGYTF. The V call is TRBV6-1, the J call TRBJ1-2; perhaps TRBD1 as D (5 bases). The CDR3 contains 12 residues. Trimming removed 5 bases at V and 8 bases at J, with 12 bases between. Germline-derived CDR1 and CDR2 are MNHNS and SASEGT.

The table lists this clonotype with a few counts. The CDR3 region is CASSAPLAGDPQETQYF. CDR3 in DNA: TGTGCCAGCAGCGCCCCCTTAGCGGGAGACCCGCAAGAGACCCAGTACTTC. The rearrangement joins TRBV9 to TRBJ2-5, with 9 positions matching TRBD2. Germline loops: CDR1 SGDLS, CDR2 YYNGEE. The CDR3 has 17 amino acids. J lost 2 bases, V lost 3 bases, and 11 bases had no gene match.

This clonotype came up many times. This chain's CDR3 is CASGLDAVEQYF. The CDR3 nucleotides read TGTGCCAGCGGACTAGACGCGGTCGAGCAGTACTTC. The rearrangement links TRBV12-3 or TRBV12-4 to TRBJ2-7, with 7 bases matching TRBD2. This CDR3 has 12 amino acids. J was trimmed by 6 bases and V by 8 bases; bases with no gene match: 7.

This clonotype showed up many times. The chain links TRBV12-3 or TRBV12-4 to TRBJ1-1; D remains unclear. The germline V and J ends were trimmed by 5 bases and 6 bases, with 13 bases remaining between them. The CDR3 is 13 residues long. The CDR3 region has the DNA TGTGCCAGCAGTCCCGGGATCACTTCTGAAGCTTTCTTT. It is translated as CASSPGITSEAFF.

This clonotype was recorded at least ten times. The V call is TRBV7-3, the J call TRBJ2-1; tentative D call: TRBD2 (6 bases). The V end was cut by 3 bases, the J end by 0 bases, with 9 bases between. Looked up from germline, CDR1 is SGHTA and CDR2 is FQGTGA. This CDR3 has 15 amino acids. CDR3 coding DNA: TGTGCCAGCAGCTTTGGGCGGGACTCCTACAATGAGCAGTTCTTC. This codes for CASSFGRDSYNEQFF.

This clonotype was seen repeatedly, ten times or more. The chain has TRBV27 and TRBJ1-5; maybe TRBD1 (6 bases). V shed 6 bases and J shed 2 bases, with 14 bases lying between them. The CDR3 is made up of 15 amino acids. Per the germline V gene, CDR1 is MNHEY and CDR2 is SMNVEV (reference sequence). The CDR3 region has the DNA TGTGCCAGCAGGACAATGGGGGGCGGCAATCAGCCCCAGCATTTT. As protein: CASRTMGGGNQPQHF.

The V gene is TRBV6-1, the J gene TRBJ1-2; TRBD1 aligns across 11 bases. Germline values: CDR1 MNHNS, CDR2 SASEGT. The CDR3 has 18 residues. Trimming cost V 4 bases and J 4 bases; bases outside gene matches: 14. CDR3 DNA sequence: TGTGCCAGCAGTGGGGTGCCGGGACAGGGGGGTTTCGCCTATGGCTACACCTTC. Its protein is CASSGVPGQGGFAYGYTF.